What follows are 19 T cell receptor beta chains derived from one specimen sequenced in a study of patients and donors after allogeneic stem cell transplantation. From the RT-PCR reads, TCRdb called clonotypes with MiXCR, one entry per CDR3 protein. The sample yields 900,000 to 1,000,000 distinct CDR3 sequences, approximately 19% seen once. Specimen: blood, either unsorted or a sorted T cell fraction (not recorded which). Receptor source: a human donor who was either an allogeneic HSCT recipient or a stem cell or donor lymphocyte infusion donor (not recorded which). It is not recorded whose cells these are; they may come from a transplant donor.

V gene TRBV21-1 combines with J gene TRBJ1-3. TRBV21-1 represents a pseudogene. The CDR3 is 15 amino acids. The CDR3 bases are TGTGCCAGCAGCAAGCGGAGGCCCTCTGGAAACACCATATATTTT. Translating it yields CASSKRRPSGNTIYF.

The chain combines TRBV6-5 with TRBJ2-5; no clear D gene. The CDR3 is made up of 13 amino acids. Germline V gives CDR1 MNHEY, CDR2 SVGAGI. V was trimmed by 0 bases and J by 5 bases, leaving 7 bases between them. The chain's CDR3 is CASSYSNQETQYF. CDR3 coding DNA: TGTGCCAGCAGTTACTCGAATCAGGAGACCCAGTACTTC.

The chain links TRBV7-2 to TRBJ2-3, with D perhaps TRBD1 or TRBD2 (5 bases each). This CDR3 has 16 amino acids. Germline loops: CDR1 SGHTA, CDR2 FQGNSA. V was cut by 5 bases and J by 1 base, with 16 bases left in between. CDR3 amino acids: CASSLMSMGGTDTQYF. CDR3 DNA sequence: TGTGCCAGCAGCCTAATGAGCATGGGGGGCACAGATACGCAGTATTTT.

The chain joins TRBV20-1 to TRBJ1-2; D is uncertain. Per germline, CDR1 DFQATT and CDR2 SNEGSKA (reference sequence). CDR3 length equals 16 residues. V was pared by 0 bases and J by 5 bases, with 19 bases between. As DNA, the CDR3 is TGCAGTGCTAGAGATCTCCACCGGAGGTCTGGTTATGGCTACACCTTC. Its protein is CSARDLHRRSGYGYTF.

The V gene is TRBV27, the J gene TRBJ1-2; the D gene is possibly TRBD1 (5 bases). Per germline, CDR1 MNHEY and CDR2 SMNVEV (reference sequence). Trimming took off 1 base at V and 8 bases at J, with 11 bases between the two ends. The CDR3 runs 13 residues. The CDR3 bases are TGTGCCAGCAGTTTATTCCCCGGGGGAGGCTACACCTTC. This translates into CASSLFPGGGYTF.

V gene TRBV20-1 combines with J gene TRBJ2-1, with 9 bases that match TRBD2. The length of the CDR3 is 13 residues. CDR1 DFQATT and CDR2 SNEGSKA come from the germline V gene (reference sequence). V lost 3 bases, J lost 10 bases, and 7 bases stayed unmatched. CDR3: CSASPLLAGEQFF. In DNA form, the CDR3 reads TGCAGTGCTAGTCCTCTCCTAGCGGGAGAGCAGTTCTTC.

This clonotype showed up just a few times. The chain has TRBV25-1 and TRBJ2-7; D gene unclear. CDR1 is MGHDK and CDR2 is SYGVNS in the germline V gene. The length of the CDR3 is 12 residues. Trimming removed 7 bases from V and 0 bases from J, with 7 bases in between. This chain's CDR3 is CASTLDSYEQYF. CDR3 DNA: TGTGCCAGCACCCTAGACTCCTACGAGCAGTACTTC.

This rearrangement joins TRBV4-2 to TRBJ2-2; TRBD2 matches at 14 bases. This CDR3 is 18 amino acids long. Germline V CDR1 and CDR2: LGHNA, YNFKEQ. Trimming removed 0 bases from V and 5 bases from J; junction bases left unmatched: 5. The CDR3: CASSQEGGLAGVTGELFF. In DNA form, the CDR3 reads TGTGCCAGCAGCCAAGAAGGGGGACTAGCGGGGGTTACCGGGGAGCTGTTTTTT.

This clonotype was seen ten or more times. This chain links TRBV12-3 or TRBV12-4 with TRBJ2-7, with D perhaps matching TRBD1 (6 bases). The ends were cut back, 5 bases at V and 5 bases at J, with 16 bases in the middle. The CDR3 has 14 amino acids. The DNA for the CDR3 is TGTGCCAGCAGTCCCAGGGGAATTGGGAACGAGCAGTACTTC. This encodes CASSPRGIGNEQYF.

The rearrangement links TRBV7-2 to TRBJ1-2; 7 bases are a match to TRBD1. This CDR3 is 17 amino acids long. V lost 2 bases to trimming and J lost 1 base; unmatched junction nucleotides: 10. Germline V gene data show CDR1 as SGHTA and CDR2 as FQGNSA. CDR3 loop: CASSLMTGRRINYGYTF. In DNA, the CDR3 is TGTGCCAGCAGCTTAATGACAGGGCGGAGGATTAACTATGGCTACACCTTC.

This sequence joins TRBV12-3 or TRBV12-4 and TRBJ1-5; 8 nucleotides line up with TRBD1. The CDR3 covers 15 residues. Germline trimming cut 3 bases from V and 7 bases from J; bases unmatched to any gene: 8. CDR3: CASSFRGRLGQPQHF. DNA of the CDR3: TGTGCCAGCAGTTTCAGGGGGCGATTGGGGCAGCCCCAGCATTTT.

The rearrangement uses TRBV20-1 and TRBJ2-7; the match to TRBD1 covers 8 bases. This CDR3 contains 13 residues. In germline, CDR1 is DFQATT, CDR2 SNEGSKA (reference sequence). V gave up 5 bases and J gave up 7 bases; unmatched junction bases: 10. CDR3 sequence (DNA): TGCAGTGCTGTTCGACAGGGGAAGAGAGAGCAGTACTTC. Protein: CSAVRQGKREQYF.

There are many counts of this clonotype. The V gene is TRBV20-1, the J gene TRBJ2-4, with D perhaps TRBD1 (5 bases). Trimming left V 5 bases short and J 0 bases short, with 17 bases between. CDR3 size: 16 residues. Germline V gives CDR1 DFQATT, CDR2 SNEGSKA (reference sequence). Written as DNA, the CDR3 is TGCAGTGCTTTCTTCGACAGACCGCTAGCCAAAAACATTCAGTACTTC. Residues: CSAFFDRPLAKNIQYF.

CDR3 amino acids: CASSSRGRGNYEQYF. DNA of the CDR3: TGTGCCAGTTCTAGCCGCGGCAGGGGGAACTACGAGCAGTACTTC. V usage is TRBV19 and J usage is TRBJ2-7; 7 bases are shared with TRBD1. Germline CDR1 is LNHDA and CDR2 is SQIVND (reference sequence). Trimming at V came to 8 bases and at J to 3 bases, leaving 13 bases not matched to a gene. The CDR3 is made up of 15 amino acids.

This clonotype was counted a few times. The chain carries TRBV5-1 and TRBJ2-7, with TRBD2 matching 8 bases. The CDR3 loop spans 18 amino acids. Germline trimming cut 4 bases from V and 0 bases from J; bases unmatched to any gene: 15. Germline CDR1 reads SGHRS; CDR2 reads YFSETQ. CDR3: CASSRGDFLAGTSYEQYF. The CDR3 nucleotides read TGCGCCAGCAGCCGAGGGGACTTTTTAGCGGGGACCTCCTACGAGCAGTACTTC.

This clonotype was observed a handful of times. The chain links TRBV9 to TRBJ1-2; D may be TRBD1 (6 bases). The CDR3 loop spans 15 amino acids. The V end was cut by 0 bases, the J end by 4 bases, with 13 bases between. Germline lookup yields CDR1 SGDLS and CDR2 YYNGEE. CDR3 DNA: TGTGCCAGCAGCGTAGCTCAGGGGTTAGGCTATGGCTACACCTTC. It translates to CASSVAQGLGYGYTF.

This clonotype was seen a handful of times. This chain uses TRBV4-1 with TRBJ2-7, with D perhaps matching TRBD1 or TRBD2 (6 bases each). Per germline, CDR1 MGHRA and CDR2 YSYEKL. The CDR3 sequence is 15 residues long. V was pared by 2 bases and J by 0 bases, with 11 bases between. The CDR3 bases are TGCGCCAGCAGCCAAAGAGGGGGGTTCTCCTACGAGCAGTACTTC. Amino acid sequence: CASSQRGGFSYEQYF.

This clonotype was found many times. This chain connects TRBV6-1 to TRBJ2-5; TRBD2 aligns across 7 bases. The CDR3 consists of 14 residues. Germline V gene sequence: CDR1 MNHNS, CDR2 SASEGT. V lost 5 bases, J lost 9 bases, and 12 bases stayed unmatched. The CDR3 is CASSIEGRRGAQYF. The CDR3 DNA is TGTGCCAGCAGTATCGAGGGTCGTCGGGGGGCCCAGTACTTC.

This clonotype was observed a handful of times. The chain joins TRBV5-1 to TRBJ2-3; D may be TRBD1 or TRBD2 (6 bases each). Germline V lookup: CDR1 SGHRS, CDR2 YFSETQ. This CDR3 has 16 residues. The V end was cut by 4 bases, the J end by 2 bases, with 17 bases between. The CDR3 bases are TGCGCCAGCAGCCCAATGGGGGGCGCGGCCACAGATACGCAGTATTTT. Translation gives CASSPMGGAATDTQYF.